This T cell receptor (beta chain) is from a study of shared clonotypes between healthy human individuals. Sequencing was performed with immunoSEQ multiplex PCR; in TCRdb, only in-frame clones are kept and a portion is missing. Among roughly 720,000 clones listed, about nine tenths were seen once. Those who donated were healthy HIV-negative adults, with no recent acute infections or vaccinations reported. From germline, CDR1 is LNHDA and CDR2 SQIVND (reference sequence). Trimming removed 1 base at V and 4 bases at J, with 11 bases between. This CDR3 has 15 residues. The V call is TRBV19, the J call TRBJ1-5; D perhaps matches TRBD1 (6 bases). The material sequenced was memory CD8+ T cells from PBMCs. Subset indicated: CD45RO+ cells pooled with CCR7-negative TemRA cells. The TCR comes from a man aged 18-30 years in good health. Some clones in this sample may be carry-over from other donors' samples. CDR3 sequence (DNA): TGTGCCAGTAGTATAGGGGGGGCTGGTAATCAGCCCCAGCATTTT. It codes for CASSIGGAGNQPQHF.